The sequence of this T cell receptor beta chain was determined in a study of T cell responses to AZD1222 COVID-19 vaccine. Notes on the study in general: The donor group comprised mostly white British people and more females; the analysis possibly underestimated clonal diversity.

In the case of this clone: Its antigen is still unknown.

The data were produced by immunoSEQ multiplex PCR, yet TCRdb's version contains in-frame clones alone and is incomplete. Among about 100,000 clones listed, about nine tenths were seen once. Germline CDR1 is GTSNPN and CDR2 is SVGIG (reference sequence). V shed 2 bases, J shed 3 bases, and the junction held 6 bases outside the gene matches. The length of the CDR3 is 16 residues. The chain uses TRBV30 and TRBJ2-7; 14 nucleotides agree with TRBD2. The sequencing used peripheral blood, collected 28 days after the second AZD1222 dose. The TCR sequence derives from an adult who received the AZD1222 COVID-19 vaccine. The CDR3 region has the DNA TGTGCCTGGAGTCGCGGACTAGCGGGGGGTATCTACGAGCAGTACTTC. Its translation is CAWSRGLAGGIYEQYF.